The 30 T cell receptor beta chains listed next were all sequenced from one sample in a study of blood T cell repertoires in COVID-19. TCRdb keeps only in-frame clones here, not all; method: immunoSEQ multiplex PCR. The table records about 380,000 clones, approximately 90% of them present only once. The source material was PBMCs or T cells enriched from blood (not recorded which). All receptors derive from a woman aged 18-29 years who had recovered from COVID-19.

This clone was found once. The V and J genes are TRBV29-1 and TRBJ1-4, with TRBD1 matching over 7 bases. Unmatched junction bases numbered 7, after V lost 5 bases and J lost 10 bases. Germline loops: CDR1 SQVTM, CDR2 ANQGSEA. The CDR3 consists of 12 residues. CDR3 nucleotide sequence: TGCAGCGTTTCCTCGGACAGGACAAAACTGTTTTTT. Protein product: CSVSSDRTKLFF.

The V call is TRBV12-5, the J call TRBJ1-5; no reliable D call. Trimming took off 5 bases at V and 5 bases at J, with 4 bases between the two ends. Germline CDR1 and CDR2: LGHNT and FRNRAP. The CDR3 has 11 residues. CDR3 sequence: CASGLDQPQHF. The CDR3 DNA reads TGTGCTAGTGGTCTCGATCAGCCCCAGCATTTT.

V is TRBV14 and J is TRBJ2-5, with TRBD1 as a possible D gene (6 bases). V dropped 4 bases and J dropped 5 bases, with 17 bases sitting between them. The CDR3 has 15 residues. CDR1 and CDR2 from the germline V gene are SGHDN and FVKESK. The DNA of the CDR3 is TGTGCCAGCAGCCCATCCCTTAGGGGGACGGAGACCCAGTACTTC. Protein product: CASSPSLRGTETQYF.

This clone was seen only a few times. The V gene is TRBV5-3, the J gene TRBJ2-1, with 11 bases lining up with TRBD1. TRBV5-3 is sorted into the ORF group, with uncertain function. V dropped 3 bases and J dropped 8; count of bases not matched to a gene: 4. CDR3 size: 14 residues. The CDR3 is CARSSGQGGDEQFF. The CDR3 region has the DNA TGTGCCAGAAGCTCGGGACAGGGGGGCGATGAGCAGTTCTTC.

The rearrangement links TRBV7-9 to TRBJ1-3; possible D gene TRBD1, 5 bases. V lost 5 bases and J lost 0, with 23 bases in between. The CDR3 is made up of 19 amino acids. Germline CDR1 is SEHNR and CDR2 is FQNEAQ (reference sequence). The CDR3 nucleotides read TGTGCCAGCAGCCCCCGGACATCCCCGGAAGGACACTCTGGAAACACCATATATTTT. Translated, it gives CASSPRTSPEGHSGNTIYF.

The rearrangement uses TRBV7-9 and TRBJ2-2; TRBD2 might be the D (6 bases). Germline-derived CDR1 and CDR2 are SEHNR and FQNEAQ (reference sequence). The CDR3 loop spans 16 amino acids. The V gene lost 4 bases and the J gene lost 4 bases, with 16 bases spanning the gap. CDR3: CASSSLSTAGTGELFF. In DNA form, the CDR3 reads TGTGCCAGCAGCTCCTTGTCGACAGCGGGCACCGGGGAGCTGTTTTTT.

The rearrangement joins TRBV5-8 to TRBJ2-7; 10 bases line up with TRBD1. This CDR3 spans 14 amino acids. V dropped 0 bases and J dropped 6; count of bases not matched to a gene: 3. Germline V lookup: CDR1 SGHTS, CDR2 YDEGEE. The CDR3 reads CASSLAGQGVEQYF. The DNA for the CDR3 is TGTGCCAGCAGCTTGGCCGGACAGGGGGTCGAGCAGTACTTC.

V and J are TRBV6-5 and TRBJ1-2, with 9 nucleotides matching TRBD1. Germline trimming cut 4 bases from V and 4 bases from J; bases unmatched to any gene: 4. This CDR3 has 14 amino acids. Germline CDR1 and CDR2: MNHEY and SVGAGI. CDR3 protein: CASSFTGGGYGYTF. The CDR3 DNA follows: TGTGCCAGCAGTTTCACAGGGGGCGGCTATGGCTACACCTTC.

This clone was found once. The chain carries TRBV7-3 and TRBJ2-1; TRBD2 matches 8 bases. The length of the CDR3 is 15 residues. The V gene end was trimmed by 0 bases and the J gene end by 4 bases; junction bases not matched to a gene: 2. Germline V gives CDR1 SGHTA, CDR2 FQGTGA. CDR3 sequence reads: CASSLTGGEYNEQFF. The CDR3 nucleotides read TGTGCCAGCAGCTTAACCGGGGGGGAATACAATGAGCAGTTCTTC.

The gene calls are TRBV2 and TRBJ2-7; 8 bases are a match to TRBD2. The length of the CDR3 is 13 residues. CDR1 and CDR2 from the germline V gene are SNHLY and FYNNEI. The trim removed 6 bases at V and 6 bases at J, leaving 7 bases unmatched. CDR3 nucleotides: TGTGCCAGCAGATCGGGGGGGGCCGGCGAGCAGTACTTC. Its protein is CASRSGGAGEQYF.

The J gene is TRBJ1-5, the V gene TRBV2; D possibly corresponds to TRBD1 (5 bases). CDR1 SNHLY and CDR2 FYNNEI come from the germline V gene. The V end lost 3 bases, the J end lost 5 bases, and 14 bases lay between the germline ends. This CDR3 is built from 15 residues. The CDR3 nucleotides are TGTGCCAGCAGTGAGAAGGGGCCAGGCGATCAGCCCCAGCATTTT. It is translated as CASSEKGPGDQPQHF.

V usage is TRBV4-3 and J usage is TRBJ1-4; maybe TRBD1 (5 bases). The CDR3 is 18 residues long. CDR1 LGHNA and CDR2 YSLEER come from the germline V gene. Trimming cost V 0 bases and J 0 bases, with 14 bases left between them. Written as DNA, the CDR3 is TGCGCCAGCAGCCAAGATCGGGCAGGGATTGCAACTAATGAAAAACTGTTTTTT. As protein: CASSQDRAGIATNEKLFF.

This clone was seen only once. The chain employs TRBV28 and TRBJ1-1; tentative D call: TRBD1 (5 bases). This CDR3 region has 14 residues. From germline, CDR1 is MDHEN and CDR2 SYDVKM. V was pared by 2 bases and J by 9 bases, with 16 bases between. As DNA, the CDR3 is TGTGCCAGCAGTTTACCACAGGACCTTCAGCAAGCTTTCTTT. Protein: CASSLPQDLQQAFF.

The chain carries TRBV19 and TRBJ1-6; tentatively, D is TRBD1 (6 bases). The V gene's germline CDR1 is LNHDA and CDR2 SQIVND (reference sequence). The CDR3 consists of 13 residues. V gave up 4 bases and J gave up 10 bases, with 11 bases separating them. CDR3 in amino acids: CASSSEQGSPLHF. The CDR3 coding sequence is TGTGCCAGTAGTAGTGAACAGGGATCACCCCTCCACTTT.

V is TRBV5-1 and J is TRBJ2-5; 10 bases agree with TRBD1. The CDR3 covers 15 residues. The germline V gene encodes CDR1 SGHRS and CDR2 YFSETQ. Trimming removed 2 bases from V and 5 bases from J; junction bases left unmatched: 6. Here the CDR3 reads CASSLGQGVMETQYF. In DNA, the CDR3 is TGCGCCAGCAGCTTAGGACAGGGGGTTATGGAGACCCAGTACTTC. The entire variable domain, with the rest obtained from reference TRBV5-1 and TRBJ2-5, is as follows: KAGVTQTPRYLIKTRGQQVTLSCSPISGHRSVSWYQQTPGQGLQFLFEYFSETQRNKGNFPGRFSGRQFSNSRSEMNVSTLELGDSALYLCASSLGQGVMETQYFGPGTRLLVL.

The V and J genes are TRBV5-6 and TRBJ1-5; 9 bases line up with TRBD1. Germline V gene lookup returns CDR1 SGHDT and CDR2 YYEEEE. This CDR3 region has 19 residues. V was clipped by 2 bases and J by 0 bases; unmatched bases: 12. The chain's CDR3 is CASSFWRTGESNSNQPQHF. The CDR3, as DNA: TGTGCCAGCAGCTTTTGGAGGACAGGGGAGTCCAATAGCAATCAGCCCCAGCATTTT. Full variable domain (rest looked up from reference TRBV5-6 and TRBJ1-5): DAGVTQSPTHLIKTRGQQVTLRCSPKSGHDTVSWYQQALGQGPQFIFQYYEEEERQRGNFPDRFSGHQFPNYSSELNVNALLLGDSALYLCASSFWRTGESNSNQPQHFGDGTRLSIL.

J is TRBJ2-2 and V is TRBV7-9; 8 bases map to TRBD2. Germline V gene data show CDR1 as SEHNR and CDR2 as FQNEAQ (reference sequence). Losses at the gene ends were 8 bases for V and 4 bases for J; bases not matched to a gene: 12. The CDR3 contains 16 residues. The CDR3 sequence is CASCRSLAGSTGELFF. The CDR3 DNA follows: TGTGCCAGCTGCCGGAGTCTAGCGGGCTCCACCGGGGAGCTGTTTTTT.

V gene TRBV13 combines with J gene TRBJ1-2; 9 bases map to TRBD1. The CDR3 consists of 15 residues. CDR1 and CDR2 from the germline V gene are PRHDT and FYEKMQ (reference sequence). V lost 1 base and J lost 6; bases outside the gene matches: 6. CDR3 DNA sequence: TGTGCCAGCAGCTTAGAGGGACAGGGACTTCATGGCTACACCTTC. Its protein is CASSLEGQGLHGYTF.

V and J are TRBV15 and TRBJ1-1, with 7 bases lining up with TRBD1. Per the germline V gene, CDR1 is LNHNV and CDR2 is YYDKDF (reference sequence). The CDR3 loop spans 14 amino acids. J was trimmed by 3 bases and V by 5 bases; bases with no gene match: 6. CDR3 sequence reads: CATSDRVSDTEAFF. CDR3 in DNA: TGTGCCACCAGCGACAGGGTATCCGACACTGAAGCTTTCTTT.

The chain joins TRBV5-1 to TRBJ1-1, with 10 bases fitting TRBD1. J was trimmed by 3 bases and V by 5 bases; bases with no gene match: 10. Germline CDR1 and CDR2: SGHRS and YFSETQ. This CDR3 has 16 amino acids. The CDR3 DNA is TGCGCCAGCAGGGACAGGGGGAAAGGAAGGCACACTGAAGCTTTCTTT. Its translation: CASRDRGKGRHTEAFF.

The chain employs TRBV28 and TRBJ2-5, with 7 bases identical to TRBD2. After removal of 5 bases from V and 5 bases from J, the junction contained 14 bases not matched to a gene. This CDR3 spans 16 amino acids. Germline CDR1 MDHEN, CDR2 SYDVKM. CDR3 in amino acids: CASSPGLRVRWETQYF. CDR3 nucleotide sequence: TGTGCCAGCAGTCCGGGACTAAGGGTGAGGTGGGAGACCCAGTACTTC.

CDR3 region: CASSLDSRSDEQYF. DNA for the CDR3: TGTGCCAGCAGTTTGGACAGCCGGTCAGACGAGCAGTACTTC. The chain links TRBV28 to TRBJ2-7; tentatively, D is TRBD1 (6 bases). The V end lost 3 bases, the J end lost 5 bases, and 14 bases lay between the germline ends. The CDR3 totals 14 residues. Germline loops: CDR1 MDHEN, CDR2 SYDVKM.

The chain employs TRBV27 and TRBJ1-4; D perhaps matches TRBD1 (6 bases). CDR1 and CDR2 from the germline V gene are MNHEY and SMNVEV (reference sequence). CDR3 length equals 16 residues. The germline V and J ends were trimmed by 6 bases and 0 bases, with 14 bases remaining between them. DNA of the CDR3: TGTGCCAGCAGAAACAGGGAGACTGCAACTAATGAAAAACTGTTTTTT. Residues: CASRNRETATNEKLFF.

V gene TRBV10-3 combines with J gene TRBJ1-1; tentatively, D is TRBD1 (6 bases). The V and J ends lost 4 bases and 5 bases respectively, with 14 bases between them. This CDR3 spans 14 amino acids. The germline gives CDR1 ENHRY, CDR2 SYGVKD. CDR3 protein: CAISVKSGETEAFF. The CDR3, as DNA: TGTGCCATCAGTGTCAAATCAGGGGAGACTGAAGCTTTCTTT.

This chain uses TRBV5-1 with TRBJ2-3; 8 nucleotides match TRBD2. Looked up from germline, CDR1 is SGHRS and CDR2 is YFSETQ. Losses at the gene ends were 2 bases for V and 7 bases for J; bases not matched to a gene: 9. The CDR3 has 15 amino acids. The CDR3 region has the DNA TGCGCCAGCAGCTTCGACCGGGGGGGCTCAAATACGCAGTATTTT. Its protein product is CASSFDRGGSNTQYF.

The V call is TRBV4-3, the J call TRBJ2-1, with 7 bases that match TRBD2. This CDR3 contains 16 residues. V shed 0 bases and J 3 bases; nucleotides not matched to a gene: 5. Germline CDR1 and CDR2: LGHNA and YSLEER. CDR3 DNA: TGCGCCAGCAGCCAAGATCCGCCTAGCGGCTACAATGAGCAGTTCTTC. The encoded protein is CASSQDPPSGYNEQFF.

The gene calls are TRBV7-9 and TRBJ1-6, with a tentative D call TRBD1 (5 bases). V lost 4 bases and J 8 bases, leaving 15 bases between the germline ends. There are 15 residues in the CDR3. Germline CDR1 and CDR2: SEHNR and FQNEAQ (reference sequence). The CDR3: CASSSFQGPDSPLHF. The DNA of the CDR3 is TGTGCCAGCAGCTCCTTCCAGGGCCCTGATTCACCCCTCCACTTT. Together with reference TRBV7-9 and TRBJ1-6, the CDR3 gives the full variable domain: DTGVSQNPRHKITKRGQNVTFRCDPISEHNRLYWYRQTLGQGPEFLTYFQNEAQLEKSRLLSDRFSAERPKGSFSTLEIQRTEQGDSAMYLCASSSFQGPDSPLHFGNGTRLTVT.

This chain links TRBV7-9 with TRBJ1-3; 7 bases line up with TRBD1. V lost 3 bases and J lost 3; bases outside the gene matches: 8. CDR1 and CDR2 (germline): SEHNR, FQNEAQ (reference sequence). This CDR3 has 16 residues. CDR3 residues: CASSLVEQGVGNTIYF. CDR3 bases: TGTGCCAGCAGCTTGGTCGAGCAGGGGGTTGGAAACACCATATATTTT.

CDR3 sequence reads: CASSPGQGTNVYGYTF. DNA of the CDR3: TGTGCCAGCTCACCGGGACAGGGGACCAATGTCTATGGCTACACCTTC. This chain joins TRBV18 and TRBJ1-2, with 10 bases fitting TRBD1. This CDR3 is built from 16 residues. Looked up from germline, CDR1 is KGHSH and CDR2 is LQKENI. V shed 3 bases and J 4 bases; nucleotides not matched to a gene: 8.

The chain links TRBV10-3 to TRBJ2-4, with D unresolved. Germline lookup yields CDR1 ENHRY and CDR2 SYGVKD. The CDR3 is made up of 14 amino acids. V lost 3 bases and J 0 bases, leaving 6 bases between the germline ends. The CDR3 DNA is TGTGCCATCAGTGACCCGGTAGCCAAAAACATTCAGTACTTC. Translation: CAISDPVAKNIQYF.